This T cell receptor beta chain was retrieved from a study of T-cell reconstitution after alpha-beta-depleted transplantation in children. Details on this clonotype: At one end, the junction sequence differs from germline, possibly due to a read error.

Library preparation (for TCRbeta) was performed with unique molecular identifiers. One entry per CDR3 protein results from TCRdb running MiXCR on the PCR reads. The sample lists a few hundred thousand distinct CDR3 sequences, about a tenth seen once, with under 3% in the top ten. The sequenced sample was PBMCs from the stem cell graft donor, obtained from the stem cell graft. The receptor comes from a human donor who donated a stem cell graft to a child with acute lymphoblastic leukemia.

CDR3 sequence: CASCQSSGVVGKNIQYF. The CDR3 nucleotides read TGTGCCAGCTGCCAAAGCAGCGGGGTGGTTGGCAAAAACATTCAGTACTTC. The chain combines TRBV3-1 with TRBJ2-4; 7 bases fit TRBD2. Germline V lookup: CDR1 LGHDT, CDR2 YNNKEL (reference sequence). The CDR3 totals 17 residues. The full variable domain, rest sourced from reference TRBV3-1 and TRBJ2-4, is DTAVSQTPKYLVTQMGNDKSIKCEQNLGHDTMYWYKQDSKKFLKIMFSYNNKELIINETVPNRFSPKSPDKAHLNLHINSLELGDSAVYFCASCQSSGVVGKNIQYFGAGTRLSVL.